The clone carrying this T cell receptor beta chain was counted ten times or more. A universal primer site and UMIs were added as TCR cDNA was made by 5'RACE template switching. MiXCR was run by TCRdb on the 5' RACE reads, yielding one entry per CDR3 protein. The top ten clones hold approximately 12% of a sample with around 30,000 distinct CDR3 sequences, roughly a tenth of them seen once. CDR3 length: 15 residues. Germline CDR1 and CDR2: KGHSH and LQKENI. Trimming cost V 0 bases and J 0 bases, with 6 bases left between them. The source of the sample is a study of T cells after yellow fever vaccination. Study overall: Preparation of the low-cell-number fractions used SMART-Seq v4 Ultra Low Input. Study conclusions and caveats: The study noted that FACS-sorted repertoires could contain abundant clonotypes contaminating from the bulk population. When the response was secondary, it was weaker but reached its peak faster, day 5 versus 15.

Material: PBMCs, either bulk or a sorted T-cell subset (CD4+, CD8+, memory, or dextramer-sorted; not recorded which), obtained around 15 days after the first yellow fever vaccination. The TCR comes from a man aged 18-30 years who received the YFV17D yellow fever vaccine. V gene TRBV18 combines with J gene TRBJ1-3; D possibly corresponds to TRBD1 (5 bases). This chain's CDR3 is CASSPPQGSGNTIYF. As DNA, the CDR3 is TGTGCCAGCTCACCACCGCAGGGCTCTGGAAACACCATATATTTT.